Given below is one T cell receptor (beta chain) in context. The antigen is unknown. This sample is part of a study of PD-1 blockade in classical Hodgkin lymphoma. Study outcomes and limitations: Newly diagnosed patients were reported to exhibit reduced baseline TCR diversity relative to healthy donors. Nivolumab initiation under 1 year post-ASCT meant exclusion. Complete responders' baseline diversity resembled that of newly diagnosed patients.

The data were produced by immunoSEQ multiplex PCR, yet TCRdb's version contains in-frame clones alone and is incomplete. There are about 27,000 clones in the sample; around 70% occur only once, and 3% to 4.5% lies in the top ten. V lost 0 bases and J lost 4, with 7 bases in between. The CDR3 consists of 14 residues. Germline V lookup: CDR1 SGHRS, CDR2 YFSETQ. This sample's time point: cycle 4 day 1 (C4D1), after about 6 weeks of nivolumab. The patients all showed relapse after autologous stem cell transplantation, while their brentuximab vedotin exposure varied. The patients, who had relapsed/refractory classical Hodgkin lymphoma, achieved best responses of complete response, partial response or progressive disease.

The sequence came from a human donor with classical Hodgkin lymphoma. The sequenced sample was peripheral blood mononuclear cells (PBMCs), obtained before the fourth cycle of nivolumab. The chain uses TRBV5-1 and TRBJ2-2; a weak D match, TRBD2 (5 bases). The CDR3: CASSLEGATGELFF. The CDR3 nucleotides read TGCGCCAGCAGCTTGGAGGGAGCCACCGGGGAGCTGTTTTTT.